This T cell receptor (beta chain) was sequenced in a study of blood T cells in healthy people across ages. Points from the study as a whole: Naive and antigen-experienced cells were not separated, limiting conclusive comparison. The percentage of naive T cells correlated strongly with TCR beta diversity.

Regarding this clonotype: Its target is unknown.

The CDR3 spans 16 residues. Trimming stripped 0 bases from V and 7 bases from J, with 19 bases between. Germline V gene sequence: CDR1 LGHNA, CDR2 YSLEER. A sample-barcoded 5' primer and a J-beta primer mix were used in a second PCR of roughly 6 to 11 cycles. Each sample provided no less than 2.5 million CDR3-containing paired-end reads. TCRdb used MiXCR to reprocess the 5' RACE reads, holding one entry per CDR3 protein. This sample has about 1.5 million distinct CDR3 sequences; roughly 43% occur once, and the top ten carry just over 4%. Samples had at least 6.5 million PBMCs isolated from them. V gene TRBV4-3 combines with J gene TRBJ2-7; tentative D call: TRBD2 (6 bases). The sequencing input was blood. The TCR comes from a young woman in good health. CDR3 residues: CASSQDSGTVANEQYF. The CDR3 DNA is TGCGCCAGCAGCCAAGACTCAGGGACTGTGGCCAATGAGCAGTACTTC.